This T cell receptor beta chain stems from a study of blood T cell repertoires in COVID-19. Study background: PBMCs, B-cell-depleted T cells, or T cells were the source of the cDNA or gDNA that made up the material.

Cohorts were assigned according to the clinical history that participants reported. In germline, CDR1 is SGHRS, CDR2 YFSETQ. V was trimmed by 2 bases and J by 0 bases, leaving 9 bases between them. The CDR3 consists of 14 residues. As handled by the study authors: Estimation of nucleated cell counts was performed using reference gene primer amplification. Produced via immunoSEQ multiplex PCR; TCRdb's table is partial and in-frame only. The D gene and trimming were derived from the DNA, and the V and J assignments and clone size from that table. The repertoire consists of hundreds of thousands of clones, with about 83% occurring once and the leading ten covering less than 4%.

This sequence was found in a woman aged 40 to 55 who had been exposed to COVID-19. This rearrangement joins TRBV5-1 to TRBJ2-7; D is perhaps TRBD2 (5 bases). Material for sequencing was PBMCs or T cells enriched from blood (not recorded which). Here the CDR3 reads CASSLSGGSYEQYF. CDR3 coding DNA: TGCGCCAGCAGCTTAAGCGGCGGCTCCTACGAGCAGTACTTC.